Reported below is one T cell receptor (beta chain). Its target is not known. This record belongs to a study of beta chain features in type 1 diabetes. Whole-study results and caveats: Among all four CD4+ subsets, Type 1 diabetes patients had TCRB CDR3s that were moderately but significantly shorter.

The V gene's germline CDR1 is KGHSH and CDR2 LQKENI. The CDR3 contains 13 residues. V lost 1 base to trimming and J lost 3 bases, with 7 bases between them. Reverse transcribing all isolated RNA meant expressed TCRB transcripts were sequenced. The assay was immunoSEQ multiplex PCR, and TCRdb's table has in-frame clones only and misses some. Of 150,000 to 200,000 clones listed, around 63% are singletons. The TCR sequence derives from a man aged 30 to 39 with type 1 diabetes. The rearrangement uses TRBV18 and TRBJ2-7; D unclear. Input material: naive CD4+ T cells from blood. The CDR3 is CASSPRVNYEQYF. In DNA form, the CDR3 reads TGTGCCAGCTCACCACGGGTCAACTACGAGCAGTACTTC.